A single sample is the source of the 17 T cell receptor beta chains below, sequenced in a study of blood T cell repertoires in COVID-19 (TCRdb year 2020). Libraries were made using the immunoSEQ multiplex PCR assay. TCRdb stores this immuneACCESS table with in-frame sequences only. Part of the clones is absent; in the studies checked, under half of the shortfall reflects unresolved V genes, and no reason is known for the rest. Present in this sample are about 120,000 clones, nearly 90% of which were seen just once. 3.8% of the sample lies in the top ten. Source material: peripheral blood. These receptors all stem from a woman in her fifties or sixties with COVID-19, enrolled during active disease.

There are a few counts of this clone. The CDR3 loop reads CASSLLAEGYEQYF. For the CDR3, the DNA is TGTGCCAGCAGCTTACTAGCGGAGGGTTACGAGCAGTACTTC. This chain connects TRBV7-2 to TRBJ2-7, with 7 bases identical to TRBD2. The J segment lost 4 bases and the V segment lost 2 bases, leaving 5 bases of the junction unmatched. Germline CDR1 is SGHTA and CDR2 is FQGNSA. The length of the CDR3 is 14 residues.

The chain joins TRBV6-2 or TRBV6-3 to TRBJ2-1; TRBD1 might be the D (6 bases). Trimming shortened V by 5 bases and J by 0 bases, and 11 bases separated the two germline ends. The CDR3 length is 15 residues. Germline loops: CDR1 MNHEY, CDR2 SVGEGT. For the CDR3, the DNA is TGTGCCAGCAGTAGGGACAAGAGCTCCTACAATGAGCAGTTCTTC. The encoded protein is CASSRDKSSYNEQFF.

V is TRBV5-1 and J is TRBJ2-1; the D gene is possibly TRBD1 (5 bases). V was trimmed by 2 bases and J by 5 bases, leaving 8 bases between them. The CDR3 length is 13 residues. Germline V gives CDR1 SGHRS, CDR2 YFSETQ. The DNA for the CDR3 is TGCGCCAGCAGCTTTGGACAAAACAATGAGCAGTTCTTC. Translation gives CASSFGQNNEQFF.

The chain couples TRBV19 to TRBJ2-5, with TRBD1 matching 12 bases. The CDR3 consists of 16 residues. Looked up from germline, CDR1 is LNHDA and CDR2 is SQIVND (reference sequence). Trimming at V came to 3 bases and at J to 5 bases, leaving 7 bases not matched to a gene. CDR3 bases: TGTGCCAGTAGTATCACCGGGACAGGGGGCCAGGAGACCCAGTACTTC. Its translation is CASSITGTGGQETQYF.

The rearrangement uses TRBV9 and TRBJ1-3; 8 positions agree with TRBD1. The CDR3 is made up of 15 amino acids. The V gene's germline CDR1 is SGDLS and CDR2 YYNGEE. V dropped 2 bases and J dropped 3; count of bases not matched to a gene: 4. The CDR3 DNA reads as TGTGCCAGCAGCGTTCAGGGGGCGAGTGGAAACACCATATATTTT. Its translation: CASSVQGASGNTIYF.

This clone was seen only once. The chain employs TRBV6-2 or TRBV6-3 and TRBJ1-2, with 7 bases aligning to TRBD1. V trimming: 4 bases; J trimming: 7 bases; junction bases outside the gene matches: 6. Germline V CDR1 and CDR2: MNHEY, SVGEGT. The CDR3 is 13 residues long. CDR3 protein: CASSWDSSTGYTF. The CDR3, as DNA: TGTGCCAGCAGTTGGGACAGCTCGACTGGCTACACCTTC.

The V call is TRBV18, the J call TRBJ2-7; 8 nucleotides line up with TRBD1. The CDR3 contains 15 residues. Germline V gene data show CDR1 as KGHSH and CDR2 as LQKENI. J gave up 5 bases and V 6 bases, and 12 bases lay outside the gene matches. In nucleotides, the CDR3 is TGTGCCAGCTCCCTAAGCAGGGGGCGCAGGGACGAGCAGTACTTC. Protein: CASSLSRGRRDEQYF.

This chain connects TRBV4-1 to TRBJ1-5, with TRBD1 identical over 7 bases. With 4 bases clipped from V and 3 bases from J, the junction kept 6 bases outside the gene matches. CDR3 length equals 15 residues. CDR1 MGHRA and CDR2 YSYEKL come from the germline V gene. CDR3 nucleotides: TGCGCCAGCAGCCGACAGGGCAGCAACAATCAGCCCCAGCATTTT. This sequence encodes CASSRQGSNNQPQHF.

The chain employs TRBV9 and TRBJ2-7; D gene unclear. Germline V CDR1 and CDR2: SGDLS, YYNGEE. Trimming shortened V by 0 bases and J by 3 bases, and 10 bases separated the two germline ends. This CDR3 is 14 amino acids long. The CDR3 DNA follows: TGTGCCAGCAGCGTAGCGGCAGGCCACTACGAGCAGTACTTC. This encodes CASSVAAGHYEQYF. Combining the CDR3 with reference TRBV9 and TRBJ2-7 gives the whole variable domain DSGVTQTPKHLITATGQRVTLRCSPRSGDLSVYWYQQSLDQGLQFLIQYYNGEERAKGNILERFSAQQFPDLHSELNLSSLELGDSALYFCASSVAAGHYEQYFGPGTRLTVT.

This sequence joins TRBV7-2 and TRBJ1-4, with TRBD1 identical over 8 bases. This CDR3 is 18 amino acids long. Germline V gene lookup returns CDR1 SGHTA and CDR2 FQGNSA. J lost 0 bases, V lost 3 bases, and 9 bases had no gene match. In DNA, the CDR3 is TGTGCCAGCAGCTTGACCGGGACAGGCGCTGCAACTAATGAAAAACTGTTTTTT. Encoded protein: CASSLTGTGAATNEKLFF.

This chain connects TRBV5-5 to TRBJ2-7, with 7 bases that match TRBD1. Germline loops: CDR1 SGHKS, CDR2 YYEKEE (reference sequence). This CDR3 has 14 residues. Trimming took 0 bases from V and 2 from J; bases not matched to a gene: 2. In DNA, the CDR3 is TGTGCCAGCAGCTTGGGTAGGGGGCCCTACGAGCAGTACTTC. Translation: CASSLGRGPYEQYF.

The rearrangement links TRBV6-1 to TRBJ1-1, with TRBD1 identical over 8 bases. In germline, CDR1 is MNHNS, CDR2 SASEGT. The CDR3 is made up of 13 amino acids. V lost 1 base to trimming and J lost 10 bases; unmatched junction nucleotides: 5. The CDR3 protein is CASSEGDRRGAFF. CDR3 coding DNA: TGTGCCAGCAGTGAAGGGGACAGGCGCGGAGCTTTCTTT.

The chain combines TRBV14 with TRBJ2-5; D not resolved. Trimming stripped 8 bases from V and 3 bases from J, with 10 bases between. CDR3 length equals 12 residues. CDR1 is SGHDN and CDR2 is FVKESK in the germline V gene. In DNA, the CDR3 is TGTGCCAGCGGTAGTCTAGAAGAGACCCAGTACTTC. It specifies CASGSLEETQYF.

The rearrangement joins TRBV28 to TRBJ1-5; D is ambiguous. CDR3 size: 13 residues. V lost 6 bases and J 4 bases, leaving 10 bases between the germline ends. The germline gives CDR1 MDHEN, CDR2 SYDVKM. The DNA for the CDR3 is TGTGCCAGCAGAGTCCGAGATAATCAGCCCCAGCATTTT. Translated: CASRVRDNQPQHF.

The genes are TRBV29-1 and TRBJ1-2; D is possibly TRBD1 (6 bases). CDR1 is SQVTM and CDR2 is ANQGSEA in the germline V gene. With 6 bases removed from V and 4 bases from J, the gap between germline ends came to 12 bases. The CDR3 loop spans 12 amino acids. Written as DNA, the CDR3 is TGCAGCGTGGAGGACAGCGTCTATGGCTACACCTTC. This sequence encodes CSVEDSVYGYTF.

The rearrangement links TRBV25-1 to TRBJ2-7, with D possibly being TRBD1 (6 bases). V dropped 6 bases and J dropped 4 bases, with 13 bases sitting between them. The germline CDR1 and CDR2 sequences are MGHDK and SYGVNS. The CDR3 has 13 residues. CDR3 DNA: TGTGCCAGCAGCCCACAGGGACGGTACGAGCAGTACTTC. Amino acids: CASSPQGRYEQYF.

This sequence joins TRBV10-3 and TRBJ1-3; D unresolved. CDR3 length: 16 residues. V lost 2 bases to trimming and J lost 0 bases, with 11 bases between them. CDR1 is ENHRY and CDR2 is SYGVKD in the germline V gene. The CDR3 nucleotides read TGTGCCATCAGTGAGGGGAGGGCCTTCTCTGGAAACACCATATATTTT. As protein: CAISEGRAFSGNTIYF.